This TCR beta chain was captured in a study of CD8 T cells in Susac syndrome. Overall study: Roughly 6 sequenced Susac syndrome patients had clinically active disease, while eight or nine were in remission.

The CDR3 sequence is 15 residues long. Per germline, CDR1 GTSNPN and CDR2 SVGIG (reference sequence). V dropped 4 bases and J dropped 1 base, with 14 bases sitting between them. After extraction with the RNeasy kit, roughly 0.45 to 1 ug of the RNA was reverse transcribed using random hexamers. With immunoSEQ multiplex PCR, TCR beta CDR3 was amplified across 54 Vbeta and 13 Jbeta. MiXCR, run by TCRdb on the immunoSEQ multiplex PCR reads, gives a single entry per CDR3 protein. The sample lists roughly 200,000 distinct CDR3 sequences; just under 95% were seen once. TCR beta sequencing was performed on blood CD8+ and CD4+ T cells. TEMRA cells were FACS-enriched and CD8+ and CD4+ T cells negatively isolated.

The sample was CD4+ T cells from PBMCs. The TCR was taken from a human donor with Susac syndrome. The chain joins TRBV30 to TRBJ2-1; possibly TRBD1 for D (6 bases). The CDR3, as DNA: TGTGCCTGGACCCCATTTACAGGGTCCTACAATGAGCAGTTCTTC. It codes for CAWTPFTGSYNEQFF.